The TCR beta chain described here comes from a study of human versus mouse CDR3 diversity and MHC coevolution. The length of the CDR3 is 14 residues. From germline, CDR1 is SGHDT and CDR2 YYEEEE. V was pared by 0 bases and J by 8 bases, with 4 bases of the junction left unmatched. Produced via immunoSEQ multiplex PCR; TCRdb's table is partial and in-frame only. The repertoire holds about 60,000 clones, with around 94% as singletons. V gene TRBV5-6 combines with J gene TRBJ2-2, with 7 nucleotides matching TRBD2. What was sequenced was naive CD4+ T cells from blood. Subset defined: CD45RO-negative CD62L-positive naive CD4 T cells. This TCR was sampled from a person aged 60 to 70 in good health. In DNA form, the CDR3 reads TGTGCCAGCAGCTTGGCCGCGGGAGCGGGGGAGCTGTTTTTT. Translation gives CASSLAAGAGELFF.